The 22 T cell receptor beta chains below were found in one sample sequenced in a study of shared clonotypes between healthy human individuals. TCRdb's copy holds only in-frame clones and misses some; the assay was immunoSEQ multiplex PCR. Here the sample spans millions of clones, approximately 94% being singletons. CD45RO-negative, CCR7-positively selected cells formed the naive CD8 fraction, excluding terminally differentiated effector memory CD45RA+ cells. Sample: naive CD8+ T cells sorted from blood. These receptors were taken from a young man in good health.

The V and J genes are TRBV19 and TRBJ1-2, with D possibly matching TRBD1 (5 bases). Germline assignment: CDR1 LNHDA and CDR2 SQIVND (reference sequence). CDR3 size: 15 residues. V was shortened by 3 bases and J by 4 bases, with 15 bases between the two germline ends. In DNA form, the CDR3 reads TGTGCCAGTAGTATGTACGAAGGGGCTGGCTATGGCTACACCTTC. Amino acid sequence: CASSMYEGAGYGYTF.

For this clone: The identical CDR3 is also encoded by other nucleotide sequences in the sample. This chain joins TRBV9 and TRBJ1-5; D remains ambiguous. Germline V lookup: CDR1 SGDLS, CDR2 YYNGEE. CDR3 size: 15 residues. Trimming removed 0 bases at V and 3 bases at J, with 10 bases between. The CDR3 loop is CASSVGGGANQPQHF. CDR3 bases: TGTGCCAGCAGCGTAGGTGGCGGAGCCAATCAGCCCCAGCATTTT.

The chain has TRBV11-2 and TRBJ2-7, with unresolved D. The germline gives CDR1 SGHAT, CDR2 FQNNGV. Trimming cost V 5 bases and J 4 bases, with 15 bases left between them. The CDR3 sequence is 14 residues long. The CDR3 sequence: CASSPEIGSYEQYF. CDR3 nucleotide sequence: TGTGCCAGCAGCCCCGAAATAGGCAGTTACGAGCAGTACTTC.

The chain uses TRBV9 and TRBJ2-1, with 9 bases identical to TRBD2. Germline loops: CDR1 SGDLS, CDR2 YYNGEE. V trimming: 2 bases; J trimming: 1 base; junction bases outside the gene matches: 4. This CDR3 region has 16 residues. DNA for the CDR3: TGTGCCAGCAGCGTTAGCGGGAGTGATTCCTACAATGAGCAGTTCTTC. Translated: CASSVSGSDSYNEQFF.

This clone was recorded only once. This rearrangement joins TRBV19 to TRBJ2-1; 8 bases agree with TRBD2. The CDR3 spans 15 residues. V shed 6 bases and J 0 bases; nucleotides not matched to a gene: 4. Germline V gene lookup returns CDR1 LNHDA and CDR2 SQIVND (reference sequence). CDR3: CASRGREGSYNEQFF. The DNA of the CDR3 is TGTGCCAGTAGAGGACGGGAGGGCTCCTACAATGAGCAGTTCTTC.

The chain employs TRBV10-1 and TRBJ2-7; 7 bases align to TRBD1. The CDR3 consists of 16 residues. V lost 2 bases, J lost 3 bases, and 10 bases stayed unmatched. In germline, CDR1 is WNHNN, CDR2 SYGVQD (reference sequence). The CDR3: CASSEPRPGQNYEQYF. CDR3 DNA sequence: TGCGCCAGCAGTGAGCCCCGACCGGGACAGAACTACGAGCAGTACTTC.

The genes are TRBV19 and TRBJ2-5; 13 positions match TRBD2. V lost 6 bases, J lost 4 bases, and 5 bases stayed unmatched. The length of the CDR3 is 15 residues. In germline, CDR1 is LNHDA, CDR2 SQIVND (reference sequence). The CDR3 DNA is TGTGCCAGTAGATCCTGGACTAGCGGGGGAGAGACCCAGTACTTC. Translated, it gives CASRSWTSGGETQYF.

The chain combines TRBV27 with TRBJ2-2, with 7 bases that match TRBD2. Unmatched junction bases numbered 5, after V lost 3 bases and J lost 7 bases. CDR1 is MNHEY, CDR2 SMNVEV, per germline (reference sequence). The CDR3 contains 14 residues. DNA for the CDR3: TGTGCCAGCAGTTTCTCAGCGGGGCTCGGGGAGCTGTTTTTT. Translation: CASSFSAGLGELFF.

This chain uses TRBV2 with TRBJ1-2, with TRBD1 as a possible D gene (5 bases). CDR1 SNHLY and CDR2 FYNNEI come from the germline V gene. This CDR3 contains 15 residues. The V end was cut by 10 bases, the J end by 3 bases, with 21 bases between. The DNA of the CDR3 is TGTGCCACCCTAGTGATATCGGGGGAGGACTATGGCTACACCTTC. It specifies CATLVISGEDYGYTF.

V and J are TRBV28 and TRBJ1-5; D possibly corresponds to TRBD1 (5 bases). The CDR3 loop spans 11 amino acids. From germline, CDR1 is MDHEN and CDR2 SYDVKM. V was shortened by 3 bases and J by 10 bases, with 7 bases between the two germline ends. The CDR3: CASSLTEPQHF. In nucleotides, the CDR3 is TGTGCCAGCAGTTTGACAGAACCCCAGCATTTT.

This sequence joins TRBV6-5 and TRBJ2-7; D unresolved. The CDR3 extends over 15 amino acids. CDR1 is MNHEY, CDR2 SVGAGI, per germline. V was shortened by 3 bases and J by 3 bases, with 15 bases between the two germline ends. CDR3 DNA: TGTGCCAGCAGTTATTTCCAAGGGATGGGCTACGAGCAGTACTTC. As protein: CASSYFQGMGYEQYF.

The chain uses TRBV15 and TRBJ2-1, with TRBD1 matching 8 bases. V lost 2 bases to trimming and J lost 6 bases; unmatched junction nucleotides: 15. This CDR3 contains 18 residues. From germline, CDR1 is LNHNV and CDR2 YYDKDF (reference sequence). The DNA of the CDR3 is TGTGCCACCAGCAGACCACTTCCGGGACAGGAGGTTCCCAATGAGCAGTTCTTC. This translates into CATSRPLPGQEVPNEQFF.

CDR3 coding DNA: TGTGCCAGCAGCTTAGTCGGGATGAAAGAGACCCAGTACTTC. This codes for CASSLVGMKETQYF. The chain carries TRBV7-8 and TRBJ2-5; a weak D match, TRBD2 (5 bases). In germline, CDR1 is SGHVS, CDR2 FQNEAQ. The CDR3 spans 14 residues. V gave up 1 base and J gave up 3 bases, with 9 bases separating them.

This clone appeared once. V gene TRBV6-1 combines with J gene TRBJ2-7; D is possibly TRBD2 (5 bases). Trimming took 3 bases from V and 2 from J, leaving 5 bases between them. CDR1 and CDR2 from the germline V gene are MNHNS and SASEGT. The CDR3 totals 12 residues. The CDR3 sequence: CASSEEAYEQYF. The CDR3, as DNA: TGTGCCAGCAGTGAGGAGGCCTACGAGCAGTACTTC.

The chain employs TRBV5-1 and TRBJ1-2; 7 bases map to TRBD1. The CDR3 length is 15 residues. Looked up from germline, CDR1 is SGHRS and CDR2 is YFSETQ. With 0 bases clipped from V and 3 bases from J, the junction kept 5 bases outside the gene matches. The CDR3 is CASSLGGTAYYGYTF. The CDR3 DNA follows: TGCGCCAGCAGCTTGGGGGGGACAGCCTACTATGGCTACACCTTC.

The rearrangement joins TRBV27 to TRBJ1-1; 7 bases fit TRBD1. This CDR3 comprises 16 residues. Trimming at V came to 5 bases and at J to 3 bases, leaving 12 bases not matched to a gene. The germline gives CDR1 MNHEY, CDR2 SMNVEV (reference sequence). This CDR3 is CASSTAPGQWYTEAFF. The CDR3 DNA is TGTGCCAGCAGTACCGCCCCGGGACAGTGGTACACTGAAGCTTTCTTT.

This clone was seen only a few times. The chain uses TRBV30 and TRBJ2-7; 7 bases map to TRBD1. J lost 6 bases, V lost 0 bases, and 2 bases had no gene match. This CDR3 contains 12 residues. Germline loops: CDR1 GTSNPN, CDR2 SVGIG (reference sequence). The chain's CDR3 is CAWSVGTAEQYF. The CDR3 nucleotides are TGTGCCTGGAGTGTAGGGACAGCCGAGCAGTACTTC.

The rearrangement links TRBV9 to TRBJ1-4; 7 bases fit TRBD1. Germline V gene lookup returns CDR1 SGDLS and CDR2 YYNGEE. Trimming took 0 bases from V and 8 from J; bases not matched to a gene: 4. The length of the CDR3 is 14 residues. This CDR3 reads CASSVGQGTEKLFF. Written as DNA, the CDR3 is TGTGCCAGCAGCGTAGGACAGGGTACGGAAAAACTGTTTTTT.

As for this clone: Different DNA sequences within this sample yield the same CDR3. The rearrangement uses TRBV4-1 and TRBJ2-1; 7 nucleotides line up with TRBD1. Trimming took 0 bases from V and 4 from J; bases not matched to a gene: 0. CDR1 MGHRA and CDR2 YSYEKL come from the germline V gene. There are 14 residues in the CDR3. CDR3 amino acids: CASSQEGQYNEQFF. The CDR3 DNA reads as TGCGCCAGCAGCCAAGAGGGACAGTACAATGAGCAGTTCTTC.

The V gene is TRBV14, the J gene TRBJ2-7, with 9 bases matching TRBD1. Germline assignment: CDR1 SGHDN and CDR2 FVKESK. The CDR3 totals 15 residues. The trim removed 3 bases at V and 3 bases at J, leaving 6 bases unmatched. CDR3 DNA sequence: TGTGCCAGCAGCCAGAACCCGGGACAGGGCTACGAGCAGTACTTC. Translating it yields CASSQNPGQGYEQYF.

As for this clone: The identical CDR3 is also encoded by other nucleotide sequences in the sample. V usage is TRBV5-6 and J usage is TRBJ2-7, with TRBD1 as a possible D gene (5 bases). Germline V gene sequence: CDR1 SGHDT, CDR2 YYEEEE. V was trimmed by 2 bases and J by 3 bases, leaving 9 bases between them. The CDR3 has 13 amino acids. CDR3 bases: TGTGCCAGCAGCTTCCCAGACAGCTACGAGCAGTACTTC. Translation gives CASSFPDSYEQYF. Full variable domain (remainder filled in from reference TRBV5-6 and TRBJ2-7): DAGVTQSPTHLIKTRGQQVTLRCSPKSGHDTVSWYQQALGQGPQFIFQYYEEEERQRGNFPDRFSGHQFPNYSSELNVNALLLGDSALYLCASSFPDSYEQYFGPGTRLTVT.

Points on this clone: The same CDR3 also results from other DNA sequences found in this sample. V and J are TRBV27 and TRBJ2-3; D not resolved. This CDR3 is 13 amino acids long. The germline V gene has CDR1 MNHEY and CDR2 SMNVEV (reference sequence). Trimming stripped 3 bases from V and 4 bases from J, with 8 bases between. This CDR3 is CASSFLPPDTQYF. CDR3 nucleotides: TGTGCCAGCAGTTTCCTTCCCCCAGATACGCAGTATTTT.